This T cell receptor beta chain emerged from a study of low-dose radiotherapy and immunotherapy resistance in tumors. Time point denoted: after trial treatment. Treatment in this sample: LDRT plus nivolumab, ipilimumab, low-dose cyclophosphamide and aspirin (RACIN trial). Germline assignment: CDR1 SGHDT and CDR2 YYEEEE. This CDR3 region has 16 residues. Trimming took 0 bases from V and 0 from J, leaving 10 bases between them. cDNA synthesis used a TRAV/TRBV-specific primer set for both chains. It was with a constant-region primer and a V-primer adapter that TCRs were amplified over roughly 20 PCR cycles. Using its own MiXCR run on the reads, TCRdb lists one record per CDR3 protein. This sample has roughly 100,000 distinct CDR3 sequences, with around a fifth found just once.

The sequencing used PBMCs, collected after low-dose radiotherapy plus immunotherapy. This TCR was sampled from a female donor with ovarian cancer. This chain connects TRBV5-6 to TRBJ2-1; D is uncertain. This CDR3 reads CASSLEGRLSYNEQFF. The CDR3 bases are TGTGCCAGCAGCTTGGAAGGGCGTCTCTCCTACAATGAGCAGTTCTTC.